Presented here are 15 T cell receptor beta chains from one specimen sequenced in a study of identical twins. MiXCR, run by TCRdb on the 5' RACE reads, gives a single entry per CDR3 protein. The table shows about 570,000 distinct CDR3 sequences, with over 8.5% occurring only once. These data were likewise used in another study, on yellow fever vaccine responses in identical twins.

Sequencing was carried out using PBMCs. The source is a woman aged 18 to 35 in good health.

With regard to this clonotype: One end of the junction is discordant with germline, which a read error may explain. The chain has TRBV20-1 and TRBJ2-2; tentative D call: TRBD2 (6 bases). Germline-derived CDR1 and CDR2 are DFQATT and SNEGSKA (reference sequence). The CDR3 is 15 amino acids. The CDR3, as DNA: TGCTGTGCCCCCTTAGCGGCCGACCTCACCGGGGAGCTGTTTTTT. Its translation is CCAPLAADLTGELFF.

The chain has TRBV3-1 and TRBJ2-7, with 7 bases that match TRBD2. From germline, CDR1 is LGHDT and CDR2 YNNKEL (reference sequence). The CDR3 extends over 15 amino acids. V shed 0 bases, J shed 7 bases, and the junction held 9 bases outside the gene matches. The CDR3 DNA follows: TGTGCCAGCAGCCAAGAGGCGGGAGCCCTCTGGGAGCAGTACTTC. Amino acid sequence: CASSQEAGALWEQYF.

This sequence joins TRBV4-3 and TRBJ2-1, with no clear D. The CDR3 extends over 15 amino acids. From germline, CDR1 is LGHNA and CDR2 YSLEER. The V and J ends lost 4 bases and 8 bases respectively, with 18 bases between them. CDR3 DNA sequence: TGCGCCAGCAGCCCCTCCTTGGAAGATCGGCATGAGCAGTTCTTC. Its translation is CASSPSLEDRHEQFF.

In its sample, this clonotype was seen once. V gene TRBV19 combines with J gene TRBJ2-4, with 10 nucleotides matching TRBD1. The J segment lost 10 bases and the V segment lost 5 bases, leaving 8 bases of the junction unmatched. This CDR3 region has 14 residues. Germline V gene sequence: CDR1 LNHDA, CDR2 SQIVND (reference sequence). The CDR3 nucleotides read TGTGCCAGTAGTGAGGGGACAGGGGCTAGGATTCAGTACTTC. Its translation: CASSEGTGARIQYF.

This clonotype was counted many times. The chain employs TRBV6-6 and TRBJ1-3, with D unresolved. The CDR3 loop spans 13 amino acids. Trimming took 3 bases from V and 2 from J, leaving 5 bases between them. Germline assignment: CDR1 MNHNY and CDR2 SVGAGI (reference sequence). CDR3 nucleotide sequence: TGTGCCAGCAGTTATAGGACTGGAAACACCATATATTTT. Protein: CASSYRTGNTIYF.

This clonotype came up a few times. The chain joins TRBV7-6 to TRBJ2-1, with D unresolved. V was clipped by 7 bases and J by 4 bases, with 20 bases between them. The CDR3 is 16 residues long. Germline CDR1 is SGHVS and CDR2 is FNYEAQ. CDR3 sequence (DNA): TGTGCCAGCACCACGAACGATATGGGAAAATACAATGAGCAGTTCTTC. Translation gives CASTTNDMGKYNEQFF.

At least ten counts were recorded for this clonotype. CDR3 nucleotides: TGTGCTGCCGGGACTAGCCCCAACGAGCAGTACTTC. Encoded protein: CAAGTSPNEQYF. The rearrangement joins TRBV2 to TRBJ2-7, with TRBD2 matching 9 bases. The CDR3 has 12 amino acids. Germline loops: CDR1 SNHLY, CDR2 FYNNEI.

This clonotype has a count of ten or more. This chain links TRBV7-9 with TRBJ1-4; a possible D gene is TRBD1 (6 bases). CDR3 length equals 12 residues. With 8 bases removed from V and 6 bases from J, the gap between germline ends came to 10 bases. The germline CDR1 and CDR2 sequences are SEHNR and FQNEAQ (reference sequence). CDR3 sequence: CASRGAHEKLFF. Here the CDR3 DNA reads TGTGCCAGCCGGGGGGCCCATGAAAAACTGTTTTTT.

CDR3 nucleotide sequence: TGTGCCAGCAGATGGACAGGGAGGAGGGGCGAGCAGTACTTC. This sequence encodes CASRWTGRRGEQYF. V and J are TRBV6-2 or TRBV6-3 and TRBJ2-7, with TRBD1 matching 8 bases. The V gene end was trimmed by 6 bases and the J gene end by 6 bases; junction bases not matched to a gene: 10. The CDR3 contains 14 residues. CDR1 and CDR2 (germline): MNHEY, SVGEGT.

This clonotype was counted at least ten times. The chain employs TRBV27 and TRBJ2-7; TRBD2 aligns across 7 bases. This CDR3 is 16 amino acids long. Germline V lookup: CDR1 MNHEY, CDR2 SMNVEV (reference sequence). V gave up 5 bases and J gave up 0 bases; unmatched junction bases: 10. The CDR3, as DNA: TGTGCCAGCAGTACCTCGATGGGAGGGTCCTCCTACGAGCAGTACTTC. Translating gives CASSTSMGGSSYEQYF.

V and J are TRBV11-2 and TRBJ2-7; TRBD1 agrees at 8 bases. CDR1 and CDR2 (germline): SGHAT, FQNNGV. V shed 4 bases, J shed 3 bases, and the junction held 8 bases outside the gene matches. CDR3 length: 15 amino acids. Here the CDR3 reads CASSYGQGYLYEQYF. The DNA of the CDR3 is TGTGCCAGCAGCTACGGACAGGGATACCTCTACGAGCAGTACTTC.

The CDR3 region has the DNA TGTGCCAGAAGCCAACGCCGGGACAGGTCCTCCTACAATGAGCAGTTCTTC. Protein: CARSQRRDRSSYNEQFF. V and J are TRBV5-3 and TRBJ2-1; 8 positions agree with TRBD1. TRBV5-3 is filed as an ORF, its function uncertain. V was clipped by 4 bases and J by 0 bases; unmatched bases: 9. The CDR3 has 17 residues.

The rearrangement uses TRBV7-9 and TRBJ2-7; possible D gene TRBD1, 5 bases. V was pared by 5 bases and J by 2 bases, with 13 bases between. Germline-derived CDR1 and CDR2 are SEHNR and FQNEAQ (reference sequence). The CDR3 contains 14 residues. The CDR3 DNA sequence: TGTGCCAGCAGCCCCCCGGAACAGGCCTACGAGCAGTACTTC. Its translation is CASSPPEQAYEQYF. The full variable domain, rest sourced from reference TRBV7-9 and TRBJ2-7, is DTGVSQNPRHKITKRGQNVTFRCDPISEHNRLYWYRQTLGQGPEFLTYFQNEAQLEKSRLLSDRFSAERPKGSFSTLEIQRTEQGDSAMYLCASSPPEQAYEQYFGPGTRLTVT.

V is TRBV2 and J is TRBJ2-7, with 11 bases aligning to TRBD2. CDR1 is SNHLY and CDR2 is FYNNEI in the germline V gene. Trimming took 10 bases from V and 5 from J; bases not matched to a gene: 25. The CDR3 is 19 residues long. The CDR3 region has the DNA TGTGCCATCAGCTTGTTCCCATTTATGAGTAGCGGGAGGGCCAACGAGCAGTACTTC. Amino acids: CAISLFPFMSSGRANEQYF. The full variable domain, its missing parts supplied by reference TRBV2 and TRBJ2-7, is EPEVTQTPSHQVTQMGQEVILRCVPISNHLYFYWYRQILGQKVEFLVSFYNNEISEKSEIFDDQFSVERPDGSNFTLKIRSTKLEDSAMYFCAISLFPFMSSGRANEQYFGPGTRLTVT.

J is TRBJ2-5 and V is TRBV7-2; 11 bases line up with TRBD2. V lost 1 base to trimming and J lost 5 bases; unmatched junction nucleotides: 6. The CDR3 spans 16 residues. The V gene's germline CDR1 is SGHTA and CDR2 FQGNSA. CDR3 protein: CASSLVAGGTGETQYF. The CDR3 DNA is TGTGCCAGCAGCTTAGTAGCGGGGGGGACTGGCGAGACCCAGTACTTC.